The next 3 T cell receptor beta chains were all read from a single sample in a study of beta chain features in type 1 diabetes. TCRB transcripts that were expressed got sequenced, as all of the isolated RNA had been reverse transcribed. TCRdb keeps only in-frame clones here, not all; method: immunoSEQ multiplex PCR. The data show 900,000 or so clones, roughly a sixth seen once. Sequenced material: naive CD4+ T cells from blood. Receptors originate from a woman aged 18-30 years in good health.

The V gene is TRBV5-4, the J gene TRBJ2-7; TRBD1 matches at 9 bases. The CDR3 length is 15 residues. The germline gives CDR1 SGHNT, CDR2 YYREEE (reference sequence). With 4 bases clipped from V and 3 bases from J, the junction kept 8 bases outside the gene matches. The CDR3, as DNA: TGTGCCAGCAGCCGACTGACAGGGGGGGACTACGAGCAGTACTTC. Residues: CASSRLTGGDYEQYF.

A few counts support this clone. The genes are TRBV7-8 and TRBJ2-5; D ambiguous. The CDR3 covers 11 residues. Trimming stripped 6 bases from V and 4 bases from J, with 6 bases between. The germline CDR1 and CDR2 sequences are SGHVS and FQNEAQ. Written as DNA, the CDR3 is TGTGCCAGCAGAGGCGGAGAGACCCAGTACTTC. Its translation: CASRGGETQYF.

This clone came up a few times. V and J are TRBV4-2 and TRBJ2-7, with TRBD2 matching over 11 bases. This CDR3 spans 15 amino acids. Per germline, CDR1 LGHNA and CDR2 YNFKEQ. The V segment lost 3 bases and the J segment 4 bases; nucleotides outside the gene matches: 5. As DNA, the CDR3 is TGTGCCAGCAGCCATCCGACTAGCGGGACGTACGAGCAGTACTTC. Its protein product is CASSHPTSGTYEQYF.